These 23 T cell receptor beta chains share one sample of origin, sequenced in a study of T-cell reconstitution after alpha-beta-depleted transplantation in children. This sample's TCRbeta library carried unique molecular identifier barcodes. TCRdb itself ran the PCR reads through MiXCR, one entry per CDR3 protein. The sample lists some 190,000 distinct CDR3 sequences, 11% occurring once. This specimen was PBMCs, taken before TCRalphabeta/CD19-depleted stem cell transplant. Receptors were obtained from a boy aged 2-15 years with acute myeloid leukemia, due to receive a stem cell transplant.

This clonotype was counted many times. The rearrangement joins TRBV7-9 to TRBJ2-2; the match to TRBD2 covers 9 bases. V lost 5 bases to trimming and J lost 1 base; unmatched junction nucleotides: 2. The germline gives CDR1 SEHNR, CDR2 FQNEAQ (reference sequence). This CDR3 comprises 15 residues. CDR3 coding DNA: TGTGCCAGCAGCCGTAGCGGGGGGAACACCGGGGAGCTGTTTTTT. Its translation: CASSRSGGNTGELFF.

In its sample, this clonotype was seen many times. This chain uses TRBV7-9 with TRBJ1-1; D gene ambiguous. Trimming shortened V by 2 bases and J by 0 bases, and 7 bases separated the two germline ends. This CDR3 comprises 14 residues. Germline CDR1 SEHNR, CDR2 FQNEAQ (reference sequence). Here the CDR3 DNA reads TGTGCCAGCAGCTTAAGTGGTGTGAACACTGAAGCTTTCTTT. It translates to CASSLSGVNTEAFF.

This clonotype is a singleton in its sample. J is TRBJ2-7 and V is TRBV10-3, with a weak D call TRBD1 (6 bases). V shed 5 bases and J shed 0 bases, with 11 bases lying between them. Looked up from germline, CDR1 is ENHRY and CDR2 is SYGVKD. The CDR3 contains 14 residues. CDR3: CAISPGHYSYEQYV. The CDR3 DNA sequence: TGTGCCATCAGTCCGGGACACTACTCCTACGAGCAGTACGTC.

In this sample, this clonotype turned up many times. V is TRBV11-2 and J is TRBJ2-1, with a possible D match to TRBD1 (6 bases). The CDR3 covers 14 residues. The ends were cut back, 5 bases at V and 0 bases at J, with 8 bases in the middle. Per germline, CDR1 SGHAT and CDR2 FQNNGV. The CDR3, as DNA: TGTGCCAGCAGCGTAGGGGGCTCCTACAATGAGCAGTTCTTC. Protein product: CASSVGGSYNEQFF.

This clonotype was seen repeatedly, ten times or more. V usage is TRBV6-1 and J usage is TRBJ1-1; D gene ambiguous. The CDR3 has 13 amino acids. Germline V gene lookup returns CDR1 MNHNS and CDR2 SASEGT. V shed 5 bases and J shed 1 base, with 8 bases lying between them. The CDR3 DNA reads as TGTGCCAGCAGTATTTACTGGAACACTGAAGCTTTCTTT. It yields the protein CASSIYWNTEAFF.

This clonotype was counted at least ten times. The CDR3 region has the DNA TGTGCCAGCACCTCAAGGGGGCAGGGCTACACCTTC. Its protein is CASTSRGQGYTF. This sequence joins TRBV3-1 and TRBJ1-2, with 7 nucleotides matching TRBD1. Germline lookup yields CDR1 LGHDT and CDR2 YNNKEL (reference sequence). The CDR3 length is 12 residues. Germline trimming cut 7 bases from V and 8 bases from J; bases unmatched to any gene: 7.

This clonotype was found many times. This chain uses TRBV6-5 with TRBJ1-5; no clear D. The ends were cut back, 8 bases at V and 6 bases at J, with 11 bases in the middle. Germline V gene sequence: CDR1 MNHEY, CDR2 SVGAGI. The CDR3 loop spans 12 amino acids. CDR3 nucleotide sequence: TGTGCCAGCCGGGCAGAAGGTCAGCCCCAGCATTTT. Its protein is CASRAEGQPQHF.

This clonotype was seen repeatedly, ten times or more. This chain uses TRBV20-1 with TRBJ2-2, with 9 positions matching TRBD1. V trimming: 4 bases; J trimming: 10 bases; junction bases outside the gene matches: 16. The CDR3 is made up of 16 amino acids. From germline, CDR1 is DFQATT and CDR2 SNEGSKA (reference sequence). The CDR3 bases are TGCAGTGCTACCAGCACCCCGGGACAGGGTTCGGAGGAGCTGTTTTTT. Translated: CSATSTPGQGSEELFF.

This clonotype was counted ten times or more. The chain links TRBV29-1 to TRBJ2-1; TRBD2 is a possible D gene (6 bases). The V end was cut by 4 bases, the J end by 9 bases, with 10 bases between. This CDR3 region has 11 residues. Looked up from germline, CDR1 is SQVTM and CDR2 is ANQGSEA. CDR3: CSVGKGGEQFF. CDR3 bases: TGCAGCGTTGGTAAGGGAGGTGAGCAGTTCTTC.

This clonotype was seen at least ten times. In DNA, the CDR3 is TGTGCCTGCAAGCACAGGGACCATTACAATGAGCAGTTCTTC. This gives the protein CACKHRDHYNEQFF. The V gene is TRBV28, the J gene TRBJ2-1, with D perhaps TRBD1 (6 bases). CDR3 length: 14 amino acids. Trimming pared 11 bases from V and 4 bases from J, leaving 18 bases between. Germline V gene lookup returns CDR1 MDHEN and CDR2 SYDVKM.

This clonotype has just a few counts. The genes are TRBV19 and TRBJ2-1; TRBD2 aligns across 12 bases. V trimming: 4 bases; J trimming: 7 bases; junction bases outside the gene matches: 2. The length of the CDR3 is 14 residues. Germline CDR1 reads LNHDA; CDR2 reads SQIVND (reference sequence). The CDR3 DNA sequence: TGTGCCAGTAGTAGAGGACTAGCGGGGAATGAGCAGTTCTTC. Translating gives CASSRGLAGNEQFF.

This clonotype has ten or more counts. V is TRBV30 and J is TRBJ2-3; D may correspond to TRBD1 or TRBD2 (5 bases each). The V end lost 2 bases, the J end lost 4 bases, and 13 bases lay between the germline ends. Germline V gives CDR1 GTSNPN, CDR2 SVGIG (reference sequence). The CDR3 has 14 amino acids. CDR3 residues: CAWSNGGFADTQYF. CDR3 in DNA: TGTGCCTGGAGTAATGGGGGTTTCGCAGATACGCAGTATTTT.

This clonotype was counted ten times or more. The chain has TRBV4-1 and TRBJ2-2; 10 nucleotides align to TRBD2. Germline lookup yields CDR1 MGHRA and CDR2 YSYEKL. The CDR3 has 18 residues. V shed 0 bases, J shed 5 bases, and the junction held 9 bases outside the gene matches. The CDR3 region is CASSQDRRIAGGTGELFF. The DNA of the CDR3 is TGCGCCAGCAGCCAAGACCGGAGGATAGCGGGGGGAACCGGGGAGCTGTTTTTT.

CDR3: CASSSTRTYNEQFF. The DNA of the CDR3 is TGTGCCAGCAGCTCCACTAGGACATACAATGAGCAGTTCTTC. J is TRBJ2-1 and V is TRBV7-8; D is perhaps TRBD1 or TRBD2 (5 bases each). Deletions cut 4 bases from V and 4 bases from J, with 11 bases between. The CDR3 has 14 amino acids. Germline V CDR1 and CDR2: SGHVS, FQNEAQ.

The CDR3 protein is CASSQSRDRGNQPQHF. The DNA of the CDR3 is TGTGCCAGCTCACAATCCCGGGACAGGGGCAATCAGCCCCAGCATTTT. The J gene is TRBJ1-5, the V gene TRBV18; the match to TRBD1 covers 9 bases. V shed 4 bases, J shed 2 bases, and the junction held 6 bases outside the gene matches. The CDR3 loop spans 16 amino acids. Per the germline V gene, CDR1 is KGHSH and CDR2 is LQKENI.

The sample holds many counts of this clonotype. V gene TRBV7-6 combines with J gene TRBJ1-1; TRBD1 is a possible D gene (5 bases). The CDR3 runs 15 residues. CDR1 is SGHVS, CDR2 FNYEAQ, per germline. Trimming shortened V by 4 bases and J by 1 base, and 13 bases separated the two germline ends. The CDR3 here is CASSSSQEANTEAFF. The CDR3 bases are TGTGCCAGCAGCTCCTCACAGGAGGCGAACACTGAAGCTTTCTTT.

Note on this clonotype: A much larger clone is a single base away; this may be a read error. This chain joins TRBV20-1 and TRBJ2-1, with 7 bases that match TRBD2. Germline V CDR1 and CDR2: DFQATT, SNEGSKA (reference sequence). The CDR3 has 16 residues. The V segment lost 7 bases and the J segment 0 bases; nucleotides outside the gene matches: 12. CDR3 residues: CSVGHSGPSSYNEQFF. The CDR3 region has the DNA TGCAGTGTCGGGCATAGCGGGCCTAGCTCCTACAATGAGCAGTTCTTC.

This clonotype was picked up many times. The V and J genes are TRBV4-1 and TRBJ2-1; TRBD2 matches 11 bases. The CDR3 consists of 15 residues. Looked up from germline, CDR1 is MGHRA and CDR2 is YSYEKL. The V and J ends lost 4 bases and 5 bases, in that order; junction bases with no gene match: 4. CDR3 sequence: CASSPLAGGNNEQFF. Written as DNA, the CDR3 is TGCGCCAGCAGCCCGCTAGCGGGAGGTAACAATGAGCAGTTCTTC.

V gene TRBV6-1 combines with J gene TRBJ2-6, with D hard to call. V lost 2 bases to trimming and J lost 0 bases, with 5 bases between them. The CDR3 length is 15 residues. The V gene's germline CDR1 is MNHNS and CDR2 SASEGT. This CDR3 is CASSESLSGANVLTF. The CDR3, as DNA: TGTGCCAGCAGTGAATCTCTCTCTGGGGCCAACGTCCTGACTTTC.

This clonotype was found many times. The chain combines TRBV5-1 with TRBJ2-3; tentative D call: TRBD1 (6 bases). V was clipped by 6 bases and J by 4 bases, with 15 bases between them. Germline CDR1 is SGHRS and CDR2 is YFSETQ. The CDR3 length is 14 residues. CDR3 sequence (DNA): TGCGCCAGCAAGGGCCAGGGGTTATCAGATACGCAGTATTTT. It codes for CASKGQGLSDTQYF.

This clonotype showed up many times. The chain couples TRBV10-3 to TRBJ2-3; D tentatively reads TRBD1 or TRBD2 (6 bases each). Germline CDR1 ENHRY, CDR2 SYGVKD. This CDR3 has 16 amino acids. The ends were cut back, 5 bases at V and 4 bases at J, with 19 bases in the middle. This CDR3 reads CAISQSAAGTSDTQYF. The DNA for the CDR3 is TGTGCCATCAGTCAATCAGCGGCGGGGACATCAGATACGCAGTATTTT.

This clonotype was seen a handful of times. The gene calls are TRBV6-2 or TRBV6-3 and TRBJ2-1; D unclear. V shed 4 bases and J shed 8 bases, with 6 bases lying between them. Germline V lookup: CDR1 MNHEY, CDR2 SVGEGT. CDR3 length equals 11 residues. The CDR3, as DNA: TGTGCCAGCAGTTCGAGCGATGAGCAGTTCTTC. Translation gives CASSSSDEQFF.

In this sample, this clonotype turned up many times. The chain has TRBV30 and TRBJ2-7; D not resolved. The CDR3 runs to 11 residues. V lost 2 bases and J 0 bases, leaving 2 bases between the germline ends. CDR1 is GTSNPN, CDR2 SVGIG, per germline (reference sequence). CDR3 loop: CAWSSSYEQYF. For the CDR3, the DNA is TGTGCCTGGAGTTCCTCCTACGAGCAGTACTTC.